This entry lists 16 T cell receptor beta chains sequenced from one sample in a study of CD8 T cells in ankylosing spondylitis. Via MiXCR, TCRdb re-called the 5' RACE reads, giving one row per CDR3 protein. The top ten hold 25% to 40% of the sample, which has a few hundred thousand distinct CDR3 sequences, over 15% seen once. Sample: blood, either unsorted or a sorted T cell fraction (not recorded which). The source is a male donor with ankylosing spondylitis or in good health (not recorded which).

V is TRBV4-1 and J is TRBJ2-7; 10 nucleotides agree with TRBD2. CDR1 is MGHRA and CDR2 is YSYEKL in the germline V gene. This CDR3 contains 17 residues. With V trimmed by 0 bases and J by 0 bases, 5 bases remained unmatched. The CDR3 loop reads CASSQDPSGRPSYEQYF. The CDR3 DNA follows: TGCGCCAGCAGCCAAGATCCTAGCGGGAGACCCTCCTACGAGCAGTACTTC.

This clonotype was counted a few times. This chain joins TRBV27 and TRBJ2-5; D remains ambiguous. Trimming removed 6 bases at V and 4 bases at J, with 15 bases between. This CDR3 comprises 14 residues. Per the germline V gene, CDR1 is MNHEY and CDR2 is SMNVEV (reference sequence). This CDR3 is CASSRAPHPETQYF. For the CDR3, the DNA is TGTGCCAGCAGCCGGGCCCCGCATCCAGAGACCCAGTACTTC.

The chain has TRBV29-1 and TRBJ2-5; TRBD1 matches 10 bases. Germline V gene data show CDR1 as SQVTM and CDR2 as ANQGSEA. This CDR3 has 16 amino acids. The V and J ends lost 3 bases and 4 bases, in that order; junction bases with no gene match: 11. The DNA for the CDR3 is TGCAGCGTTGATTTATCCGGGACAGGGGCTCTAGAGACCCAGTACTTC. This translates into CSVDLSGTGALETQYF.

This clonotype was picked up a small number of times. The chain couples TRBV9 to TRBJ2-7, with D tentatively TRBD1 or TRBD2 (5 bases each). Germline values: CDR1 SGDLS, CDR2 YYNGEE. The CDR3 is made up of 17 amino acids. The germline V and J ends were trimmed by 0 bases and 4 bases, with 20 bases remaining between them. CDR3 sequence (DNA): TGTGCCAGCAGCGTAGGGAGCGGTGGGGCTCCTCTTTACGAGCAGTACTTC. Protein product: CASSVGSGGAPLYEQYF.

This clonotype occurred many times. The gene calls are TRBV4-2 and TRBJ2-5, with unresolved D. Germline V lookup: CDR1 LGHNA, CDR2 YNFKEQ. The CDR3 extends over 14 amino acids. V was trimmed by 0 bases and J by 5 bases, leaving 10 bases between them. The CDR3 sequence is CASSQDLGSETQYF. The DNA for the CDR3 is TGTGCCAGCAGCCAAGATCTCGGATCCGAGACCCAGTACTTC.

The sample holds many counts of this clonotype. The chain carries TRBV27 and TRBJ2-3; D ambiguous. Trimming took off 0 bases at V and 4 bases at J, with 8 bases between the two ends. The CDR3 has 14 amino acids. The germline CDR1 and CDR2 sequences are MNHEY and SMNVEV (reference sequence). The CDR3 protein is CASSLSDQSDTQYF. The CDR3 DNA follows: TGTGCCAGCAGTTTATCGGACCAGTCAGATACGCAGTATTTT.

This chain uses TRBV4-3 with TRBJ1-3; D unresolved. CDR1 LGHNA and CDR2 YSLEER come from the germline V gene. Trimming left V 0 bases short and J 2 bases short, with 8 bases between. The CDR3 is 15 residues long. CDR3 region: CASSQDQAAGNTIYF. CDR3 nucleotides: TGCGCCAGCAGCCAAGATCAGGCGGCTGGAAACACCATATATTTT.

This clonotype was counted between two and nine times. The chain uses TRBV27 and TRBJ2-7, with 14 bases lining up with TRBD2. The trim removed 5 bases at V and 6 bases at J, leaving 6 bases unmatched. The CDR3 loop spans 15 amino acids. The germline V gene has CDR1 MNHEY and CDR2 SMNVEV (reference sequence). CDR3 region: CASSIGTSGSAEQYF. Here the CDR3 DNA reads TGTGCCAGCAGTATCGGGACTAGCGGGAGCGCCGAGCAGTACTTC.

This clonotype was seen ten or more times. The chain joins TRBV4-1 to TRBJ2-5; D may be TRBD1 (5 bases). Trimming stripped 4 bases from V and 5 bases from J, with 14 bases between. The CDR3 covers 14 residues. Germline CDR1 reads MGHRA; CDR2 reads YSYEKL. The CDR3 bases are TGCGCCAGCAGCCGAGGCCCAGGGCCGGAGACCCAGTACTTC. Residues: CASSRGPGPETQYF.

The chain uses TRBV25-1 and TRBJ1-1; 12 nucleotides align to TRBD1. The CDR3 runs 15 residues. Looked up from germline, CDR1 is MGHDK and CDR2 is SYGVNS. V lost 6 bases to trimming and J lost 4 bases; unmatched junction nucleotides: 6. CDR3 sequence (DNA): TGTGCCAGCAGCGCGTGGGACAGGGGGCTCACTGAAGCTTTCTTT. Translated: CASSAWDRGLTEAFF.

This clonotype was found a few times. The V call is TRBV27, the J call TRBJ2-1; D uncertain. Germline lookup yields CDR1 MNHEY and CDR2 SMNVEV (reference sequence). This CDR3 comprises 15 residues. V was shortened by 5 bases and J by 5 bases, with 16 bases between the two germline ends. The CDR3 DNA follows: TGTGCCAGCAGTCCTGGCTGGGGTCCAAACAATGAGCAGTTCTTC. Amino acid sequence: CASSPGWGPNNEQFF.

The chain combines TRBV24-1 with TRBJ2-1, with 10 bases aligning to TRBD2. The germline CDR1 and CDR2 sequences are KGHDR and SFDVKD. Losses at the gene ends were 7 bases for V and 1 base for J; bases not matched to a gene: 0. This CDR3 has 14 residues. The DNA of the CDR3 is TGTGCCACCAGAGCGGGAGGGTCCTACAATGAGCAGTTCTTC. Amino acids: CATRAGGSYNEQFF.

There are a few counts of this clonotype. The CDR3 coding sequence is TGTGCCAGCAGTTTCCGGCGGGAATCAGATACGCAGTATTTT. Translation gives CASSFRRESDTQYF. The chain joins TRBV28 to TRBJ2-3, with a weak D call TRBD2 (6 bases). Germline values: CDR1 MDHEN, CDR2 SYDVKM. The CDR3 has 14 amino acids. V lost 3 bases and J 4 bases, leaving 11 bases between the germline ends.

This clonotype was recorded at least ten times. The chain joins TRBV5-1 to TRBJ1-1; 9 nucleotides agree with TRBD1. Germline V gene sequence: CDR1 SGHRS, CDR2 YFSETQ. Unmatched junction bases numbered 6, after V lost 4 bases and J lost 5 bases. The CDR3 extends over 14 amino acids. The CDR3 DNA sequence: TGCGCCAGCAGCACGGGACAGGGCGGAACTGAAGCTTTCTTT. Amino acids: CASSTGQGGTEAFF.

This clonotype came up a few times. This chain joins TRBV20-1 and TRBJ1-1; possible D gene TRBD1, 5 bases. V lost 5 bases, J lost 11 bases, and 21 bases lay in between. The CDR3 has 13 amino acids. Looked up from germline, CDR1 is DFQATT and CDR2 is SNEGSKA (reference sequence). CDR3 in amino acids: CSAEGPEARGAFF. CDR3 bases: TGCAGTGCTGAGGGACCTGAGGCTCGGGGGGCTTTCTTT.

The gene calls are TRBV20-1 and TRBJ1-1, with D possibly being TRBD1 (6 bases). Deletions cut 0 bases from V and 0 bases from J, with 8 bases between. This CDR3 has 14 residues. Germline V gene data show CDR1 as DFQATT and CDR2 as SNEGSKA (reference sequence). The CDR3: CSAREPGVNTEAFF. For the CDR3, the DNA is TGCAGTGCTAGAGAACCAGGGGTGAACACTGAAGCTTTCTTT.